This T cell receptor beta chain was observed in a study of blood T cell repertoires in COVID-19. Overall study: T cells, B-cell-depleted T cells, or PBMCs provided the cDNA or gDNA that served as material.

CDR1 and CDR2 from the germline V gene are SEHNR and FQNEAQ (reference sequence). There are 17 residues in the CDR3. Unmatched junction bases numbered 14, after V lost 5 bases and J lost 8 bases. This clone appeared a single time. Authors' methods: Cell counts per sample came from amplifying reference gene primers. The assay was immunoSEQ multiplex PCR, and TCRdb's table has in-frame clones only and misses some. That table supplies the V and J calls and clone size; D and trimming were determined from the DNA. The sample holds fewer than 250,000 clones, approximately 86% seen once. Sequenced sample: peripheral blood. This receptor was obtained from a woman aged 60-75 years with active or convalescent COVID-19. The V call is TRBV7-9, the J call TRBJ1-4; 10 nucleotides line up with TRBD1. The CDR3 DNA follows: TGTGCCAGCAGCCAAATGACAGGGGGCGGACTGCGGGAAAAACTGTTTTTT. As protein: CASSQMTGGGLREKLFF.